This record covers a single T cell receptor beta chain. Antigen specificity is unknown. Germline V gives CDR1 MGHRA, CDR2 YSYEKL. With 0 bases removed from V and 2 bases from J, the gap between germline ends came to 10 bases. The CDR3 contains 15 residues. The PCR was carried out with 60 Vbeta primers and 13 Jbeta primers. Assay used: immunoSEQ multiplex PCR; TCRdb lists only in-frame clones, some missing. The sample shows around 150,000 clones, about four fifths of them seen only once. The data belong to a study of cytomegalovirus exposure and HLA in healthy donors. Study-level results: According to an earlier analysis, most TCR beta V segments yielded productive rearrangements about 87% or about 30% of the time.

Nominally healthy donors provided the samples, though records likely missed some immune exposures. Material for sequencing was PBMCs. The V call is TRBV4-1, the J call TRBJ1-1; D is possibly TRBD1 (6 bases). The clonotype was recovered from a male donor in good health and CMV-seronegative. The CDR3 sequence: CASSQDSGVNTEAFF. CDR3 DNA: TGCGCCAGCAGCCAAGATTCAGGGGTTAACACTGAAGCTTTCTTT.